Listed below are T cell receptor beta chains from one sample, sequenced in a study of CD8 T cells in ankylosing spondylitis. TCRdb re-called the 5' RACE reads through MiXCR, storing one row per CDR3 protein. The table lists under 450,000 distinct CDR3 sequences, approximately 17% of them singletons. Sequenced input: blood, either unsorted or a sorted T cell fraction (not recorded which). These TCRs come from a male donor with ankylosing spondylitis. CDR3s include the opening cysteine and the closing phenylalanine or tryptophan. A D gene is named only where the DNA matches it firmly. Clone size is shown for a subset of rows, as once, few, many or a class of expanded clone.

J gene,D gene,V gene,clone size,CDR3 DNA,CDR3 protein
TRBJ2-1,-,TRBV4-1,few,TGCGCCAGCAGCCAATCGATGGCGGTGATCTCCTACAATGAGCAGTTCTTC,CASSQSMAVISYNEQFF
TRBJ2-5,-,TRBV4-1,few,TGCGCCAGCAGCCAAGATGAAGGGGAGACCCAGTACTTC,CASSQDEGETQYF
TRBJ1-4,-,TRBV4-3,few,TGCGCCAGCAGCCAACGACAGCGCAATGAAAAACTGTTTTTT,CASSQRQRNEKLFF
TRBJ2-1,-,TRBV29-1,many,TGCAGCGTGGCCAGAGGGTTCCCCTACAATGAGCAGTTCTTC,CSVARGFPYNEQFF
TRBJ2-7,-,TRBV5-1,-,TGCGCCAGCAGCTTCGGATCGATTACCGAGCAGTACTTC,CASSFGSITEQYF
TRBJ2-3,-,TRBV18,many,TGTGCCAGCTCCCCCTCAGATACGCAGTATTTT,CASSPSDTQYF
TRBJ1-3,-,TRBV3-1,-,TGTGCCAGCAGCCAAGTCGGAGGCACCATATATTTT,CASSQVGGTIYF
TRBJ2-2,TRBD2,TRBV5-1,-,TGCGCCAGCAGCTTGGCACTAGCGGGTAACGCCGGGGAGCTGTTTTTT,CASSLALAGNAGELFF
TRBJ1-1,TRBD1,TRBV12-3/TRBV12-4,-,TGTGCCAGCAGGACCGGGACAGACGAAGCTTTCTTT,CASRTGTDEAFF
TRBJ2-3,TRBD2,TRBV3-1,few,TGTGCCAGCAGCCATCTGGGCGGGGGAGGAGCCACAGATACGCAGTATTTT,CASSHLGGGGATDTQYF
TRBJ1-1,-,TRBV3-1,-,TGTGCCAGCAGCTACCAGGACAGTCGAGCTTTCTTT,CASSYQDSRAFF
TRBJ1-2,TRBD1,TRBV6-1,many,TGTGCCACCCGGACAGGGGGCAGCTATGGCTACACCTTC,CATRTGGSYGYTF
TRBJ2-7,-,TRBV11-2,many,TGTGCCAGCAGCTGGGACTACGAGCAGTACTTC,CASSWDYEQYF
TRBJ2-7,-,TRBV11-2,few,TGTGCCAGCAGCCTGACCCAGGGGACGTACGAGCAGTACTTC,CASSLTQGTYEQYF
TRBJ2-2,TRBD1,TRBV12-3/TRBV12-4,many,TGTGCCAGCAGAAGGCTAGGACAGGGTGAAGCCGGGGAGCTGTTTTTT,CASRRLGQGEAGELFF
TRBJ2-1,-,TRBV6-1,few,TGTGCCGTAGCCGGTTGGCTAGCTCCCAATGAGCAGTTCTTC,CAVAGWLAPNEQFF
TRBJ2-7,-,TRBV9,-,TGTGCCAGCAGTCCTTGGGTCCCCTACGAGCAGTACTTC,CASSPWVPYEQYF
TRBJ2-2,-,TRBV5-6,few,TGTGCCAGCAGCCAAAGGGACCGATTCACCGGGGAGCTGTTTTTT,CASSQRDRFTGELFF
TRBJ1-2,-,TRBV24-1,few,TGTGCCACCAGTGACCGGGACACTTACTATGGCTACACCTTC,CATSDRDTYYGYTF
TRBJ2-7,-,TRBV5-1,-,TGCGCCAGCAGCTTGGCCGGATTCGGGGGGCTGTACGAGCAGTACTTC,CASSLAGFGGLYEQYF